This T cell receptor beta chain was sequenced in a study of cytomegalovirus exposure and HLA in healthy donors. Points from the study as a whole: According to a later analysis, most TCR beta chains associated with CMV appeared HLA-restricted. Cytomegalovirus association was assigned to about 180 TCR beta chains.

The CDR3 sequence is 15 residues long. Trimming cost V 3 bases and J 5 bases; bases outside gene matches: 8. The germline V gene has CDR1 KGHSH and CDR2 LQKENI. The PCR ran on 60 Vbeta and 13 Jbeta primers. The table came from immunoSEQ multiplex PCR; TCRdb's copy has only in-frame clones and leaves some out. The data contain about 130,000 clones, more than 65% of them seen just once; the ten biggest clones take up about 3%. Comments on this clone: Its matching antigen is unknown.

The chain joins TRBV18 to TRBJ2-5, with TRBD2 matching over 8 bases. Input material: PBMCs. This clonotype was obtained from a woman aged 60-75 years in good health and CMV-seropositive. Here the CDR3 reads CASSPGLVSSETQYF. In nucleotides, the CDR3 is TGTGCCAGCTCACCGGGACTAGTCAGCTCGGAGACCCAGTACTTC.